A single T cell receptor beta chain is shown here with its context. Its antigen remains unknown. Only in-frame clones appear in the TCRdb table, and some are missing; sequencing was by immunoSEQ multiplex PCR. The sample consists of under 35,000 clones, about four fifths of them appearing once. The entry originates in a study of T cells in narcolepsy. Broader study findings: Healthy controls reportedly lacked the autoreactive clonotypes serially found in patients' blood.

With 3 bases removed from V and 6 bases from J, the gap between germline ends came to 17 bases. CDR1 is ENHRY and CDR2 is SYGVKD in the germline V gene. The CDR3 runs to 15 residues. The clonotype comes from a human donor with narcolepsy. The sequenced sample was CD45RA- memory CD4+ T cells from PBMCs. The chain carries TRBV10-3 and TRBJ1-1; D possibly corresponds to TRBD1 (6 bases). This CDR3 is CAISEQGGPRAEAFF. CDR3 DNA sequence: TGTGCCATCAGTGAACAGGGTGGTCCGAGGGCTGAAGCTTTCTTT.